A single sample is the source of the 9 T cell receptor beta chains below, sequenced in a study of blood T cell repertoires in COVID-19. The method was immunoSEQ multiplex PCR; TCRdb's version includes in-frame clones alone and lacks a portion of them. This sample has roughly 150,000 clones, with approximately 80% found just once. Sample: peripheral blood. The receptors were gathered from a woman aged 50 to 65 with acute or convalescent COVID-19.

The rearrangement uses TRBV7-9 and TRBJ1-5, with 7 bases lining up with TRBD1. V was clipped by 4 bases and J by 1 base; unmatched bases: 4. This CDR3 has 15 amino acids. CDR1 and CDR2 (germline): SEHNR, FQNEAQ (reference sequence). The CDR3 coding sequence is TGTGCCAGCAGCTCGTGGGACAGCAGCAATCAGCCCCAGCATTTT. This codes for CASSSWDSSNQPQHF.

The chain uses TRBV10-3 and TRBJ2-3; the D gene is possibly TRBD1 (5 bases). The CDR3 sequence is 14 residues long. Germline V gene sequence: CDR1 ENHRY, CDR2 SYGVKD. Trimming took 4 bases from V and 0 from J, leaving 8 bases between them. The CDR3 loop reads CAISVGASTDTQYF. In DNA, the CDR3 is TGTGCCATCAGTGTAGGGGCGAGCACAGATACGCAGTATTTT.

The rearrangement links TRBV10-3 to TRBJ1-5; TRBD1 agrees at 7 bases. The CDR3 has 16 amino acids. Germline values: CDR1 ENHRY, CDR2 SYGVKD. J was trimmed by 2 bases and V by 0 bases; bases with no gene match: 4. The CDR3 sequence: CAISESDGTGNQPQHF. CDR3 in DNA: TGTGCCATCAGTGAGTCGGACGGGACAGGCAATCAGCCCCAGCATTTT.

V gene TRBV19 combines with J gene TRBJ1-1; D unresolved. Germline assignment: CDR1 LNHDA and CDR2 SQIVND (reference sequence). V shed 8 bases and J shed 1 base, with 5 bases lying between them. The CDR3 runs 11 residues. The CDR3 coding sequence is TGTGCCAGTTGCAGGAACACTGAAGCTTTCTTT. Its translation: CASCRNTEAFF.

The chain links TRBV2 to TRBJ1-2; D not certain. Trimming took 6 bases from V and 8 from J, leaving 10 bases between them. The CDR3 length is 11 residues. Germline V lookup: CDR1 SNHLY, CDR2 FYNNEI. The CDR3 here is CASSPGGGYTF. The CDR3 DNA reads as TGTGCCAGCAGCCCGGGCGGGGGCTACACCTTC.

The chain uses TRBV4-2 and TRBJ2-3; D remains unclear. V dropped 0 bases and J dropped 7 bases, with 8 bases sitting between them. The length of the CDR3 is 13 residues. Germline V CDR1 and CDR2: LGHNA, YNFKEQ. In DNA form, the CDR3 reads TGTGCCAGCAGCCAAGAGATCCTACATACGCAGTATTTT. Protein product: CASSQEILHTQYF.

This clone has more than one count but fewer than ten. Other DNA sequences in the sample encode the same CDR3. The chain carries TRBV7-2 and TRBJ1-1; D unclear. Trimming cost V 4 bases and J 1 base, with 7 bases left between them. CDR1 SGHTA and CDR2 FQGNSA come from the germline V gene. CDR3 length: 13 amino acids. CDR3 coding DNA: TGTGCCAGCAGCTCAGACACGAACACTGAAGCTTTCTTT. This gives the protein CASSSDTNTEAFF.

J is TRBJ2-2 and V is TRBV2, with a weak D call TRBD1 (6 bases). CDR1 SNHLY and CDR2 FYNNEI come from the germline V gene. This CDR3 is 15 amino acids long. The V end lost 7 bases, the J end lost 5 bases, and 17 bases lay between the germline ends. The CDR3 DNA sequence: TGTGCCAGCACCGCCGGGACAACATTGACCGGGGAGCTGTTTTTT. Translated, it gives CASTAGTTLTGELFF.

The chain's CDR3 is CASSLVGVDTEAFF. DNA for the CDR3: TGTGCCAGCAGCTTAGTAGGGGTAGACACTGAAGCTTTCTTT. The chain has TRBV7-8 and TRBJ1-1, with D perhaps matching TRBD1 (5 bases). This CDR3 is 14 amino acids long. Germline loops: CDR1 SGHVS, CDR2 FQNEAQ. V was clipped by 1 base and J by 3 bases, with 9 bases between them.